The sequence of this T cell receptor beta chain was determined in a study of T cell repertoires in cytomegalovirus infection. TCRdb called the reads again in MiXCR, with one record for every CDR3 protein. The sample has more than 150,000 distinct CDR3 sequences, approximately 30% seen once. Trimming took 3 bases from V and 4 from J, leaving 18 bases between them. CDR3 length: 16 residues. Germline CDR1 reads MDHEN; CDR2 reads SYDVKM. The source of this sequence is a human donor in good health (CMV status not recorded). Some clones in this sample may be carry-over from other donors' samples. The sequenced material came from PBMCs. The rearrangement uses TRBV28 and TRBJ1-2; possible D gene TRBD1, 6 bases. CDR3 DNA: TGTGCCAGCAGTTTCCCGGGGGGGCGGTTTGTCTATGGCTACACCTTC. It is translated as CASSFPGGRFVYGYTF.